This T cell receptor (beta chain) was identified during a study of technical replicates of blood from a handful of donors. Some clones are missing from TCRdb's copy, which holds only in-frame ones; the method was immunoSEQ multiplex PCR. The table lists tens of thousands of clones, roughly 98% of them singletons. V was clipped by 6 bases and J by 1 base, with 3 bases between them. Germline assignment: CDR1 LGHNT and CDR2 FRNRAP. This CDR3 has 11 residues. Specimen: T cells isolated from PBMCs. This sequence joins TRBV12-5 and TRBJ1-1; D ambiguous. The TCR sequence derives from a human donor in good health. The CDR3 bases are TGTGCTAGTGGCAGGAACACTGAAGCTTTCTTT. Its translation is CASGRNTEAFF.